The 10 T cell receptor beta chains below come from one sample, sequenced in a study of STAT3 mutations in large granular lymphocyte leukemia. Study-level results: Every T-LGLL patient had at least one immunodominant TCRbeta clonotype.

Assay used: immunoSEQ multiplex PCR; TCRdb lists only in-frame clones, some missing. The sample contains around 6,600 clones, about 34% of which appear only once. These receptors are not linked to any known antigen. The sample comprised peripheral blood mononuclear cells. Receptors originate from a woman in her thirties or forties with T-cell large granular lymphocyte leukemia. Some clones in this sample may be carry-over from other donors' samples.

The chain links TRBV7-2 to TRBJ2-7, with D possibly TRBD2 on 6 matching bases. V was cut by 5 bases and J by 7 bases, with 15 bases left in between. The germline gives CDR1 SGHTA, CDR2 FQGNSA. This CDR3 has 13 residues. The CDR3 nucleotides read TGTGCCAGCAGCCCTTCAGCGGCGGGGGAGCAGTACTTC. This translates into CASSPSAAGEQYF.

The rearrangement uses TRBV7-1 and TRBJ2-5, with a possible D match to TRBD2 (5 bases). TRBV7-1 is known as an ORF, though its function is uncertain. V shed 4 bases and J shed 1 base, with 13 bases lying between them. The CDR3 spans 15 residues. The CDR3 is CASSFGLRAQETQYF. CDR3 in DNA: TGTGCCAGCAGCTTCGGACTCCGGGCCCAAGAGACCCAGTACTTC.

This chain uses TRBV18 with TRBJ1-1, with a possible D match to TRBD1 (6 bases). The CDR3 runs 16 residues. Germline lookup yields CDR1 KGHSH and CDR2 LQKENI. V was clipped by 0 bases and J by 1 base, with 12 bases between them. CDR3 DNA sequence: TGTGCCAGCTCACCACCGATGGGAGGGGGGAACACTGAAGCTTTCTTT. This translates into CASSPPMGGGNTEAFF.

CDR3 amino acids: CASSPTGPFSTDTQYF. Here the CDR3 DNA reads TGTGCCAGCTCACCGACAGGGCCATTTAGCACAGATACGCAGTATTTT. This chain joins TRBV18 and TRBJ2-3; TRBD1 matches at 7 bases. Germline CDR1 is KGHSH and CDR2 is LQKENI. The ends lost 3 bases at V and 0 bases at J; junction bases unmatched: 6. CDR3 length: 16 amino acids.

In this sample, this clone turned up a few times. This sequence joins TRBV10-3 and TRBJ1-1, with TRBD1 matching 8 bases. Germline trimming cut 7 bases from V and 0 bases from J; bases unmatched to any gene: 4. CDR3 length equals 14 residues. Germline values: CDR1 ENHRY, CDR2 SYGVKD. The CDR3 sequence: CAIMRTGLNTEAFF. In DNA form, the CDR3 reads TGTGCCATCATGAGGACAGGGCTGAACACTGAAGCTTTCTTT.

The J gene is TRBJ2-1, the V gene TRBV5-1; D may be TRBD1 (6 bases). The CDR3 totals 14 residues. V was pared by 5 bases and J by 8 bases, with 17 bases between. Germline CDR1 and CDR2: SGHRS and YFSETQ. CDR3: CASRSDREVDEQFF. The CDR3 region has the DNA TGCGCCAGCAGGTCGGACAGAGAGGTAGATGAGCAGTTCTTC.

The chain joins TRBV28 to TRBJ2-7, with D possibly matching TRBD1 (5 bases). Looked up from germline, CDR1 is MDHEN and CDR2 is SYDVKM. The CDR3 loop spans 16 amino acids. Trimming removed 5 bases at V and 0 bases at J, with 17 bases between. Here the CDR3 reads CASSRPRVGSSYEQYF. CDR3 DNA: TGTGCCAGCAGTCGACCCAGGGTTGGTTCCTCCTACGAGCAGTACTTC.

There are a few counts of this clone. The genes are TRBV6-5 and TRBJ2-7; D not certain. The CDR3 extends over 13 amino acids. The germline V gene encodes CDR1 MNHEY and CDR2 SVGAGI. Trimming left V 2 bases short and J 4 bases short, with 9 bases between. CDR3 nucleotides: TGTGCCAGCAGTTACGCGGACGGGTACGAGCAGTACTTC. Its protein product is CASSYADGYEQYF.

The V and J genes are TRBV5-1 and TRBJ2-1; D is uncertain. This CDR3 spans 14 amino acids. Trimming took off 3 bases at V and 5 bases at J, with 12 bases between the two ends. CDR1 and CDR2 from the germline V gene are SGHRS and YFSETQ. The CDR3: CASSSLVADNEQFF. The DNA of the CDR3 is TGCGCCAGCAGCTCATTAGTGGCTGACAATGAGCAGTTCTTC.

The chain is built from TRBV30 and TRBJ1-4, with 7 bases lining up with TRBD1. The CDR3 is made up of 15 amino acids. The V gene end was trimmed by 0 bases and the J gene end by 5 bases; junction bases not matched to a gene: 6. Per germline, CDR1 GTSNPN and CDR2 SVGIG (reference sequence). The DNA for the CDR3 is TGTGCCTGGAGTGTGCAGGACAGGCGCAATGAAAAACTGTTTTTT. It specifies CAWSVQDRRNEKLFF.